This record looks at one T cell receptor beta chain sequence and its context. Its antigen target is currently unknown. There are no base qualities to consult, and no much larger clone falls within one base. The CDR3 has 17 amino acids, counting the end cysteine and phenylalanine. Of the read, only the CDR3 DNA is kept; its 51 bases are in frame from base 1. According to the germline V gene (reference sequence), CDR1 reads LNHDA and CDR2 reads SQIVND. Unmatched junction bases come to 12, with V trimmed by 4 bases and J by 4 bases. One collaborating source in Seattle enrolled patients during active infection and followed them longitudinally through the course of disease. Each collaborating institution followed its own protocols to collect whole blood in K2EDTA tubes. For TCRbeta analysis, collaborators shipped samples in one of three forms: frozen whole blood, isolated PBMCs, or DNA extracted from either of those sample types.

This specimen comes from a study of blood T cell repertoires in COVID-19 (TCRdb year 2020). Notes on the research overall: Collaborator samples came from the United States, Italy and Spain and covered acute and convalescent phases of COVID-19. The material from the prospective study consisted of cDNA or gDNA derived from T cells, B-cell-depleted T cells, or PBMCs. Subjects who had been exposed to COVID-19, were actively infected with it, or had recovered from it provided the deeply sampled blood TCRbeta repertoires that made up the dataset. A freely available public database, intended as a resource for researchers studying the immune response to SARS-CoV-2, is where the repertoires were released. The samples were drawn from the first 160 participants of the ongoing ImmuneRACE study and from roughly 1,300 subjects provided by 6 global collaborators. The sample metadata nearly always contained a de-identified subject ID, COVID-19 status, age in years and sex. Where available, HLA class I and class II types were obtained from metadata supplied by the sample provider rather than from assay-based typing. The study at large found these results: The amount of clinical and demographic metadata varied by source and participant and was provided uncurated.

The immunoSEQ Assay, a bias-controlled multiplex PCR, was used to amplify TCRbeta CDR3 regions from genomic DNA. The authors' pipeline ran thus. The number of nucleated cells in each sample was estimated from the amplification of reference gene primers within the assay. To quantify the absolute abundance of each unique TCRbeta CDR3 rearrangement, sequence reads were collapsed and filtered. Productive Simpson clonality was computed per sample as the square root of Simpson's diversity index over productive rearrangements. TCRdb retrieved this table from immuneACCESS and kept in-frame rearrangements only. Not all clones are present; in checked studies, unresolved V genes account for under half, and no reason is known for the remainder. The V and J calls and the clone size are those of that table, but D and trimming were determined from the DNA. The sample table lists 440,000 or so clones, approximately 89% of them with a count of one. The ten largest make up under 2% of the sample.

This TCR derives from a woman in her 40s with COVID-19, enrolled during active disease. The rearrangement combines TRBV19 with TRBJ2-1, and 8 junctional nucleotides match TRBD2. Sequencing was performed on peripheral blood. The nucleotide sequence reads TGTGCCAGTAGTAGGGCCAGAGCGGGAGTAGCTTACAATGAGCAGTTCTTC. Its coded protein is CASSRARAGVAYNEQFF. The reference TRBV19 and TRBJ2-1 proteins fill in what lies around the CDR3, so the full variable domain reads DGGITQSPKYLFRKEGQNVTLSCEQNLNHDAMYWYRQDPGQGLRLIYYSQIVNDFQKGDIAEGYSVSREKKESFPLTVTSAQKNPTAFYLCASSRARAGVAYNEQFFGPGTRLTVL.